Described below is a single T cell receptor (beta chain) sequence and its context. Its antigen is not identified. The sample originates from a study of high-grade serous ovarian cancer treatment subgroups. Study details: Mean per sample: around 14,000 reads, 6,500 to 9,000 unique TCR beta rearrangements. Study-level results: Higher neoantigen levels went with greater TCR clonal relatedness.

Tumor samples were taken before definitive surgery or chemotherapy. Unmatched junction bases numbered 7, after V lost 6 bases and J lost 4 bases. The CDR3 totals 14 residues. Germline CDR1 and CDR2: MNHEY and SVGAGI. TCRdb's copy holds only in-frame clones and misses some; the assay was immunoSEQ multiplex PCR. The data hold 3,500 to 4,500 clones, with 76% observed a single time. The clonotype was recovered from a human donor with high-grade serous ovarian cancer. The specimen was tumor tissue. The chain joins TRBV6-5 to TRBJ2-3; 7 nucleotides agree with TRBD1. For the CDR3, the DNA is TGTGCCAGCAGCTCGGACAGGCGCTCAGATACGCAGTATTTT. The encoded protein is CASSSDRRSDTQYF.